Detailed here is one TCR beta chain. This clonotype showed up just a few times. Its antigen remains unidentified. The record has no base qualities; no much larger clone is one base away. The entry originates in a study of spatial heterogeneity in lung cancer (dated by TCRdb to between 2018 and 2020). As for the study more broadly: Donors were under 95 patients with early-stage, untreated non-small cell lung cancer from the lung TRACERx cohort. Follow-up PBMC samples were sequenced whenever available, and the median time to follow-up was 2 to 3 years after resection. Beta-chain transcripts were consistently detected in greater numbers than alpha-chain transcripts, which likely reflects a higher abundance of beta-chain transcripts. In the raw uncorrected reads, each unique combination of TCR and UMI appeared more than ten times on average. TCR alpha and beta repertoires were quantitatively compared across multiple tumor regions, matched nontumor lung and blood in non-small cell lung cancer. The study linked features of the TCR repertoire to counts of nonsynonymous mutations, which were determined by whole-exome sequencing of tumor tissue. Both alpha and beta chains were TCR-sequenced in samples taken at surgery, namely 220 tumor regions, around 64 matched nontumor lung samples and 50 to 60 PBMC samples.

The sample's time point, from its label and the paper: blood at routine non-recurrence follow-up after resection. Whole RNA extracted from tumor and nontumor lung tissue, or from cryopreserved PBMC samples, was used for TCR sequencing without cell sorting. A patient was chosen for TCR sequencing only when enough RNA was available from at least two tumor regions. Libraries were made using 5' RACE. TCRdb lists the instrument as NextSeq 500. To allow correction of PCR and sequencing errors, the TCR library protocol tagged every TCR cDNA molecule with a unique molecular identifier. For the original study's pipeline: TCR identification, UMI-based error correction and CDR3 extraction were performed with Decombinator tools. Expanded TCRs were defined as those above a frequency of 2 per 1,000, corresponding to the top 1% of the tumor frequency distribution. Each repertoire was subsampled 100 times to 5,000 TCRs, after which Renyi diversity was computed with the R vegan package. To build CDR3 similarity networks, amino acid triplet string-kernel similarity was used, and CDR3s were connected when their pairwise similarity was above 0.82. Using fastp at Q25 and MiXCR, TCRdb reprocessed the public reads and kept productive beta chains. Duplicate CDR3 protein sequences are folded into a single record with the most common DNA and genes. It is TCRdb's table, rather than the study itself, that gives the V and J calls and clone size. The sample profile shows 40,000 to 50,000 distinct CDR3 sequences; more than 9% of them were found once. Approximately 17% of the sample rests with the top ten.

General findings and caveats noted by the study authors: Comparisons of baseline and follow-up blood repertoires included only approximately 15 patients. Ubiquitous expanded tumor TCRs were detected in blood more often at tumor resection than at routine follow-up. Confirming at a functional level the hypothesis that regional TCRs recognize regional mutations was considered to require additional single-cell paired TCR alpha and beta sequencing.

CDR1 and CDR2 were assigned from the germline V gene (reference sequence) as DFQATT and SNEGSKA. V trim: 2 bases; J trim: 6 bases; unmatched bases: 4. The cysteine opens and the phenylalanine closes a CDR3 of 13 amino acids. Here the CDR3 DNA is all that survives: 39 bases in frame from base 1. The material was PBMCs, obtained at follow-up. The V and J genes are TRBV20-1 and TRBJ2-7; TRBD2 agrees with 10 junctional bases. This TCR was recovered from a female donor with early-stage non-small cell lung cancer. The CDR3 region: CSARQRGGLEQYF. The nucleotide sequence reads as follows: TGCAGTGCTAGACAGCGGGGGGGCCTCGAGCAGTACTTC.